A selection of T cell receptor beta chains follows, all from one sample in a study of post-analysis software for immune sequencing data. TCRdb itself ran the PCR reads through MiXCR, one entry per CDR3 protein. The profile shows more than 450,000 distinct CDR3 sequences, 40% to 50% of them singletons. The sequencing sample was made of blood. Receptor source: a girl aged 5-17 years with multiple sclerosis. Each CDR3 is given with its conserved first and last residue. A D gene is named only where the DNA matches it firmly. Only some rows state a clone size, as once, few, many or a class for expanded clones.

clone_size: few; v_call: TRBV5-5; j_call: TRBJ2-7; d_call: -; cdr3_aa: CASSLHGQDSYEQYF; cdr3_nt: TGTGCCAGCAGCTTGCACGGGCAGGACTCCTACGAGCAGTACTTC
clone_size: few; v_call: TRBV4-1; j_call: TRBJ2-7; d_call: TRBD1; cdr3_aa: CASSHRTGLYEQYF; cdr3_nt: TGCGCCAGCAGCCATCGGACAGGCCTCTACGAGCAGTACTTC
clone_size: -; v_call: TRBV10-2; j_call: TRBJ1-2; d_call: -; cdr3_aa: CASTLGGGHGYTF; cdr3_nt: TGCGCCAGCACCCTTGGAGGGGGTCATGGCTACACCTTC
clone_size: -; v_call: TRBV10-3; j_call: TRBJ2-5; d_call: TRBD1; cdr3_aa: CAISAQGQTQETQYF; cdr3_nt: TGTGCCATCAGTGCCCAGGGACAGACACAAGAGACCCAGTACTTC
clone_size: -; v_call: TRBV12-3/TRBV12-4; j_call: TRBJ2-5; d_call: -; cdr3_aa: CASSSTGETQYF; cdr3_nt: TGTGCCAGCAGTTCGACTGGAGAGACCCAGTACTTC
clone_size: -; v_call: TRBV18; j_call: TRBJ2-1; d_call: TRBD1; cdr3_aa: CASSPGTGGYYNEQFF; cdr3_nt: TGTGCCAGCTCACCGGGGACAGGGGGATACTACAATGAGCAGTTCTTC
clone_size: -; v_call: TRBV7-2; j_call: TRBJ1-2; d_call: -; cdr3_aa: CASSPLLGPYGYTF; cdr3_nt: TGTGCCAGCAGCCCACTCCTAGGCCCCTACGGCTACACCTTC
clone_size: few; v_call: TRBV5-1; j_call: TRBJ2-1; d_call: -; cdr3_aa: CASSLEVTYNEQFF; cdr3_nt: TGCGCCAGCAGCTTGGAGGTTACCTACAATGAGCAGTTCTTC
clone_size: -; v_call: TRBV29-1; j_call: TRBJ2-7; d_call: -; cdr3_aa: CSVEISSYEQYF; cdr3_nt: TGCAGCGTTGAAATTAGCTCCTACGAGCAGTACTTC
clone_size: -; v_call: TRBV7-6; j_call: TRBJ2-7; d_call: -; cdr3_aa: CASSWGDGSSYEQYF; cdr3_nt: TGTGCCAGCAGCTGGGGAGATGGGAGCTCCTACGAGCAGTACTTC
clone_size: -; v_call: TRBV4-2; j_call: TRBJ2-6; d_call: -; cdr3_aa: CASSQDFSSGANVLTF; cdr3_nt: TGTGCCAGCAGCCAAGATTTTAGCTCTGGGGCCAACGTCCTGACTTTC
clone_size: -; v_call: TRBV12-3/TRBV12-4; j_call: TRBJ1-5; d_call: TRBD1; cdr3_aa: CASSSKQGGQPQHF; cdr3_nt: TGTGCCAGCAGTTCCAAACAGGGGGGTCAGCCCCAGCATTTT
clone_size: -; v_call: TRBV28; j_call: TRBJ2-3; d_call: TRBD1; cdr3_aa: CASSLRETGTDTQYF; cdr3_nt: TGTGCCAGCAGTTTAAGGGAGACAGGGACAGATACGCAGTATTTT
clone_size: -; v_call: TRBV12-3/TRBV12-4; j_call: TRBJ1-2; d_call: -; cdr3_aa: CASSLNDGAYGYTF; cdr3_nt: TGTGCCAGCAGTTTAAATGACGGCGCATATGGCTACACCTTC
clone_size: few; v_call: TRBV29-1; j_call: TRBJ1-1; d_call: TRBD1; cdr3_aa: CSVDGASQTGAPEAFF; cdr3_nt: TGCAGCGTTGATGGGGCTTCTCAAACAGGGGCCCCAGAAGCTTTCTTT
clone_size: -; v_call: TRBV5-6; j_call: TRBJ2-5; d_call: TRBD2; cdr3_aa: CASSPPAGVYQETQYF; cdr3_nt: TGTGCCAGCAGCCCACCCGCGGGAGTGTACCAAGAGACCCAGTACTTC
clone_size: -; v_call: TRBV20-1; j_call: TRBJ1-3; d_call: -; cdr3_aa: CSAPGEPGNTIYF; cdr3_nt: TGCAGTGCCCCGGGAGAGCCTGGAAACACCATATATTTT